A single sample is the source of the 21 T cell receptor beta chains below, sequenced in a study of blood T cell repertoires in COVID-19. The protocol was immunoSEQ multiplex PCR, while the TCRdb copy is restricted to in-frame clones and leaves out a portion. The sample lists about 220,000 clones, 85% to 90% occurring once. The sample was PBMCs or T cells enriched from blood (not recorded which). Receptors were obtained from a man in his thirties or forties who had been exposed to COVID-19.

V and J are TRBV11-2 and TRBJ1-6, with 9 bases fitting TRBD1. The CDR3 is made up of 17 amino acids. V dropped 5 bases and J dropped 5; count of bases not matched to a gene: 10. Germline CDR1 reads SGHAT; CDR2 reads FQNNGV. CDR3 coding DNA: TGTGCCAGCAGCCTGGGACAGGGTTCAGTAAATAATTCACCCCTCCACTTT. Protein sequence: CASSLGQGSVNNSPLHF. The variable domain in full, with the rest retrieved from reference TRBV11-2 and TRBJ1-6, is EAGVAQSPRYKIIEKRQSVAFWCNPISGHATLYWYQQILGQGPKLLIQFQNNGVVDDSQLPKDRFSAERLKGVDSTLKIQPAKLEDSAVYLCASSLGQGSVNNSPLHFGNGTRLTVT.

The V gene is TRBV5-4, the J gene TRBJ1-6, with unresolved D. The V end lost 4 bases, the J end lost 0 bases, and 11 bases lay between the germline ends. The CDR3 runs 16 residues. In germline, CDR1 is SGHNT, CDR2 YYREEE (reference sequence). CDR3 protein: CASSVAPSSYNSPLHF. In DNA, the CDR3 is TGTGCCAGCAGCGTGGCCCCCAGCTCCTATAATTCACCCCTCCACTTT.

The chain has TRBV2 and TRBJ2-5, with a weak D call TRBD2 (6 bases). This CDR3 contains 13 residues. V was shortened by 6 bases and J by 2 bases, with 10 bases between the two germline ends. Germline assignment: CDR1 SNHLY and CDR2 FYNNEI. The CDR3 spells CASRSGGQETQYF. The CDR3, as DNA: TGTGCCAGCAGATCAGGAGGGCAAGAGACCCAGTACTTC. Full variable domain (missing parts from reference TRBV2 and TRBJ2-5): EPEVTQTPSHQVTQMGQEVILRCVPISNHLYFYWYRQILGQKVEFLVSFYNNEISEKSEIFDDQFSVERPDGSNFTLKIRSTKLEDSAMYFCASRSGGQETQYFGPGTRLLVL.

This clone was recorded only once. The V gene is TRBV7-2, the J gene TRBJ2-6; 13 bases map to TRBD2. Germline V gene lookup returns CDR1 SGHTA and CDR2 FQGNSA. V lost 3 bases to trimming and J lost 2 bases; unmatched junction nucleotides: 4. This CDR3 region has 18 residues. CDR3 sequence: CASSLGLAGITGANVLTF. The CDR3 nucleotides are TGTGCCAGCAGCTTGGGACTAGCGGGGATCACTGGGGCCAACGTCCTGACTTTC.

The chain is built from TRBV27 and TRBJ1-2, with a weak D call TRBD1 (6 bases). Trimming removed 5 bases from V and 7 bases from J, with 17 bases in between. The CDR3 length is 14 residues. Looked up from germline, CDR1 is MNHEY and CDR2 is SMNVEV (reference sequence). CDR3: CASSPHVGGTGYTF. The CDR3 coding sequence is TGTGCCAGCAGTCCCCATGTTGGGGGCACTGGCTACACCTTC.

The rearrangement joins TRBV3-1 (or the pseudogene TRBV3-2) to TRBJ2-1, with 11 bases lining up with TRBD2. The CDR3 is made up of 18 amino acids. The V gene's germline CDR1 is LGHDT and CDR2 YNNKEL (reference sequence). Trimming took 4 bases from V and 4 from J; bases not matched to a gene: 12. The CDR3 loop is CASSPLPSGTSGYNEQFF. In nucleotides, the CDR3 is TGTGCCAGCAGCCCTCTACCTTCCGGGACTAGCGGTTACAATGAGCAGTTCTTC.

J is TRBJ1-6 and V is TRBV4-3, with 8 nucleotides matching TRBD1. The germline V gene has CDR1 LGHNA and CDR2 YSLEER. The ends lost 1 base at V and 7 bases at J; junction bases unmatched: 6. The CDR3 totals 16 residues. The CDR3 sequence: CASSQVMGQDNSPLHF. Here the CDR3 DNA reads TGCGCCAGCAGCCAAGTTATGGGACAGGACAATTCACCCCTCCACTTT.

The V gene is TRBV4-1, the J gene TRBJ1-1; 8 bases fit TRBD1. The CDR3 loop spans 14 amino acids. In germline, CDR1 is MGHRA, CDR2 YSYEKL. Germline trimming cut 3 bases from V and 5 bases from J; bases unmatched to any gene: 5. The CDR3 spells CASSQTGVGTEAFF. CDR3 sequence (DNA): TGCGCCAGCAGCCAGACAGGGGTTGGGACTGAAGCTTTCTTT.

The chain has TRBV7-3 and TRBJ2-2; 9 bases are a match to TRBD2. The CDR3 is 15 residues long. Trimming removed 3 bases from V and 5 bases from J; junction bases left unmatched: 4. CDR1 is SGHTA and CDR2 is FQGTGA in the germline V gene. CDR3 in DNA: TGTGCCAGCAGCTTCGGGCTAGCGGGGACCGGGGAGCTGTTTTTT. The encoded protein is CASSFGLAGTGELFF.

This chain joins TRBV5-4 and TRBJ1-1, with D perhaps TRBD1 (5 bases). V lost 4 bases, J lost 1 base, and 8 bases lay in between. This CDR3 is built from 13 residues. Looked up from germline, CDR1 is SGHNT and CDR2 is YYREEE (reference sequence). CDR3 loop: CASSPTENTEAFF. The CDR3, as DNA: TGTGCCAGCAGCCCGACAGAGAACACTGAAGCTTTCTTT.

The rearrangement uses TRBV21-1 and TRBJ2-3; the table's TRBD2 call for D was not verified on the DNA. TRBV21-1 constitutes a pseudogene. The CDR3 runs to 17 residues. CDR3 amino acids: CASSTVHLAGGTDTQYF. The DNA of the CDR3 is TGTGCCAGCAGCACTGTTCATTTAGCGGGGGGAACAGATACGCAGTATTTT.

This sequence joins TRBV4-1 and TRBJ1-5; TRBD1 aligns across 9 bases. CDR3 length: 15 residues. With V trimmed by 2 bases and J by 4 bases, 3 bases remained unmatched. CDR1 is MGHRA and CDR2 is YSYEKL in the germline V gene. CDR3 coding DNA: TGCGCCAGCAGCCAATCGGACAGGGGTAATCAGCCCCAGCATTTT. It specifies CASSQSDRGNQPQHF.

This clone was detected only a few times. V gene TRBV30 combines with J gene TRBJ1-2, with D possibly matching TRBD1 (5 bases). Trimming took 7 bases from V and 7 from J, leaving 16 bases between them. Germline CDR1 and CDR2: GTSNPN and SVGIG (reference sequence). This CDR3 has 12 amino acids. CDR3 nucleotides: TGTGCCTCGGATTCCGCAGGGCTTGGCTACACCTTC. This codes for CASDSAGLGYTF.

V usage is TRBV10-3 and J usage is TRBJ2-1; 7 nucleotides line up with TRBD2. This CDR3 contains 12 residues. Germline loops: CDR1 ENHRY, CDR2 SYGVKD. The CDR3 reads CAGGGTYNEQFF. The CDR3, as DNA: TGTGCGGGGGGGGGAACCTACAATGAGCAGTTCTTC.

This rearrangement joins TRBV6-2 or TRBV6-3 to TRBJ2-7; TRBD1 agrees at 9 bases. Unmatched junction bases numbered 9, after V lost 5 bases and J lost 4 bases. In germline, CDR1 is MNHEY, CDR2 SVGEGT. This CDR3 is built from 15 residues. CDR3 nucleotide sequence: TGTGCCAGCAGTAAAGGACAGGGGAGTGGTTACGAGCAGTACTTC. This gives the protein CASSKGQGSGYEQYF.

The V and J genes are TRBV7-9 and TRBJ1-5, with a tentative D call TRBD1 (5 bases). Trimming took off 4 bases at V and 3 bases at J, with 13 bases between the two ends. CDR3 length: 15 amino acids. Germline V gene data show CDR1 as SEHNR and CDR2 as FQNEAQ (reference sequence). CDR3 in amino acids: CASSWGTGDNQPQHF. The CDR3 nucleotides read TGTGCCAGCAGCTGGGGCACAGGAGACAATCAGCCCCAGCATTTT.

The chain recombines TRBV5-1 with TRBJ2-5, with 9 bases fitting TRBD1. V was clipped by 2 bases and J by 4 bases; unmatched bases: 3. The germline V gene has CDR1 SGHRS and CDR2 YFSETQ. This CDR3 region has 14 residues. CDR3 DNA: TGCGCCAGCAGCTTTGACAGGGGGTCAGAGACCCAGTACTTC. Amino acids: CASSFDRGSETQYF.

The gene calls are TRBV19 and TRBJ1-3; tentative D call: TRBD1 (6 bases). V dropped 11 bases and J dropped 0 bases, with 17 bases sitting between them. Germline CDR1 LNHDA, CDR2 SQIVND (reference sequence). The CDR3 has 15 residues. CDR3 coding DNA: TGTGCCGCCGGGACAACCACTCACTCTGGAAACACCATATATTTT. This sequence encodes CAAGTTTHSGNTIYF. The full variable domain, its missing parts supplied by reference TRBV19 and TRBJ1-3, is DGGITQSPKYLFRKEGQNVTLSCEQNLNHDAMYWYRQDPGQGLRLIYYSQIVNDFQKGDIAEGYSVSREKKESFPLTVTSAQKNPTAFYLCAAGTTTHSGNTIYFGEGSWLTVV.

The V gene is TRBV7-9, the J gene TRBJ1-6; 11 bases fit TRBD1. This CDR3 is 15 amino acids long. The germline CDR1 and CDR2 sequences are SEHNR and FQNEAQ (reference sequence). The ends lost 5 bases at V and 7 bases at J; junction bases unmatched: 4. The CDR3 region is CASSGGQGANSPLHF. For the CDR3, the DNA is TGTGCCAGCAGCGGTGGACAGGGGGCCAATTCACCCCTCCACTTT.

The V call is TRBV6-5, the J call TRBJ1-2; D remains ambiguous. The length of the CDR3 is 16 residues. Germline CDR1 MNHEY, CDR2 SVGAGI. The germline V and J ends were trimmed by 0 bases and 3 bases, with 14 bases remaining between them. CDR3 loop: CASSYSSWRWDYGYTF. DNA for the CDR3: TGTGCCAGCAGTTACTCTTCATGGAGGTGGGACTATGGCTACACCTTC.

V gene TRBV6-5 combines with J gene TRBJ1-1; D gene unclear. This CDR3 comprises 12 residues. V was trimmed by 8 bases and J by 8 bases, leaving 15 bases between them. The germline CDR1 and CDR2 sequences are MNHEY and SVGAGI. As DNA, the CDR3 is TGTGCCAGCCAGGCTGGGCGAGGGGAAGCTTTCTTT. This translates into CASQAGRGEAFF.